This is a list of T cell receptor beta chains from one sample in a study of T cell responses to AZD1222 COVID-19 vaccine. The assay was immunoSEQ multiplex PCR, and TCRdb's table has in-frame clones only and misses some. The table lists tens of thousands of clones, around 84% of them singletons. This sample comprised peripheral blood, obtained 28 days after the second AZD1222 dose. All receptors derive from an adult who received the AZD1222 COVID-19 vaccine. The CDR3 runs from the conserved cysteine through the conserved F or W. D genes are given only for firm matches. Some rows have no size entry. The others give once, few or many, or a class for an expanded clone.

D: -; V: TRBV7-2; size: -; J: TRBJ2-3; CDR3: CASSLLISTDTQYF; DNA: TGTGCCAGCAGCTTACTAATAAGCACAGATACGCAGTATTTT
D: TRBD1; V: TRBV7-2; size: -; J: TRBJ1-6; CDR3: CASSGYAGGSYNSPLHF; DNA: TGTGCCAGCAGCGGATACGCAGGGGGCTCCTATAATTCACCCCTCCACTTT
D: -; V: TRBV24-1; size: -; J: TRBJ1-2; CDR3: CATSAGSGYTF; DNA: TGTGCCACCAGTGCAGGGTCCGGCTACACCTTC
D: -; V: TRBV27; size: -; J: TRBJ1-2; CDR3: CASSLSGQGYGYTF; DNA: TGTGCCAGCAGTTTATCTGGGCAGGGTTATGGCTACACCTTC
D: -; V: TRBV7-9; size: -; J: TRBJ1-5; CDR3: CASSEGYGGNQPQHF; DNA: TGTGCCAGCAGCGAGGGCTACGGAGGCAATCAGCCCCAGCATTTT
D: -; V: TRBV28; size: -; J: TRBJ1-2; CDR3: CASSSPGRNYGYTF; DNA: TGTGCCAGCAGCTCCCCGGGACGGAACTATGGCTACACCTTC
D: -; V: TRBV12-3/TRBV12-4; size: -; J: TRBJ2-5; CDR3: CASSYQETQYF; DNA: TGTGCCAGCAGTTACCAAGAGACCCAGTACTTC
D: -; V: TRBV25-1; size: -; J: TRBJ2-3; CDR3: CATQRGGGDLTDTQYF; DNA: TGTGCCACCCAACGGGGAGGGGGGGATTTAACAGATACGCAGTATTTT
D: -; V: TRBV5-1; size: -; J: TRBJ2-3; CDR3: CASRIGEGTDTQYF; DNA: TGCGCCAGCAGGATAGGGGAAGGCACAGATACGCAGTATTTT
D: -; V: TRBV10-1; size: -; J: TRBJ2-3; CDR3: CASSEYAQSTDTQYF; DNA: TGCGCCAGCAGTGAGTACGCCCAAAGCACAGATACGCAGTATTTT
D: -; V: TRBV5-8; size: -; J: TRBJ1-6; CDR3: CASSPPGRLNSPLHF; DNA: TGTGCCAGCAGCCCCCCGGGACGGCTGAATTCACCCCTCCACTTT
D: -; V: TRBV18; size: -; J: TRBJ2-3; CDR3: CASSRTRGTESTDTQYF; DNA: TGTGCCAGCTCACGCACCCGCGGGACAGAGAGCACAGATACGCAGTATTTT
D: -; V: TRBV20-1; size: once; J: TRBJ2-1; CDR3: CSASDTYYNEQFF; DNA: TGCAGTGCTAGTGACACCTACTACAATGAGCAGTTCTTC
D: -; V: TRBV5-1; size: few; J: TRBJ2-3; CDR3: CASSPPRQGGSDTQYF; DNA: TGCGCCAGCAGCCCCCCGCGACAGGGAGGTTCAGATACGCAGTATTTT
D: -; V: TRBV12-3/TRBV12-4; size: -; J: TRBJ2-3; CDR3: CASSSLSLTQYF; DNA: TGTGCCAGCAGTTCCCTATCCCTTACGCAGTATTTT
D: -; V: TRBV11-2; size: -; J: TRBJ1-4; CDR3: CASSLDGAGDEKLFF; DNA: TGTGCCAGCAGCTTAGACGGGGCCGGCGATGAAAAACTGTTTTTT
D: TRBD2; V: TRBV6-5; size: few; J: TRBJ2-7; CDR3: CASGTSGYEQYF; DNA: TGTGCCAGCGGGACTAGCGGCTACGAGCAGTACTTC
D: TRBD1; V: TRBV18; size: -; J: TRBJ2-3; CDR3: CASSGTTGGLSDTQYF; DNA: TGTGCCAGCTCCGGCACGACAGGGGGGCTGTCCGATACGCAGTATTTT
D: TRBD1; V: TRBV7-9; size: once; J: TRBJ1-4; CDR3: CASSAGQANEKLFF; DNA: TGTGCCAGCAGCGCGGGACAGGCTAATGAAAAACTGTTTTTT
D: -; V: TRBV5-4; size: -; J: TRBJ1-6; CDR3: CASSPSLHF; DNA: TGTGCCAGCAGCCCCTCCCTCCACTTT
D: -; V: TRBV2; size: -; J: TRBJ1-1; CDR3: CASNDPGIQFAFF; DNA: TGTGCCAGCAACGACCCGGGAATACAATTTGCTTTCTTT
D: -; V: TRBV28; size: once; J: TRBJ1-2; CDR3: CGQVGFWGADYGYTF; DNA: TGTGGGCAGGTGGGGTTCTGGGGCGCGGACTATGGCTACACCTTC
D: -; V: TRBV10-2; size: -; J: TRBJ1-1; CDR3: CASRAPDPNTEAFF; DNA: TGCGCCAGCAGAGCGCCCGACCCAAACACTGAAGCTTTCTTT
D: -; V: TRBV11-2; size: -; J: TRBJ2-7; CDR3: CASSLAGFYEQYF; DNA: TGTGCCAGCAGCTTAGCAGGGTTCTACGAGCAGTACTTC
D: -; V: TRBV19; size: -; J: TRBJ1-5; CDR3: CASSPQGNQPQHF; DNA: TGTGCCAGTAGTCCCCAGGGAAATCAGCCCCAGCATTTT
D: TRBD1; V: TRBV7-2; size: -; J: TRBJ2-1; CDR3: CASKGQGSLYEQFF; DNA: TGTGCCAGCAAAGGACAGGGCTCGCTCTATGAGCAGTTCTTC
D: -; V: TRBV3-1/TRBV3-2; size: -; J: TRBJ2-7; CDR3: CASSQDRRVGRDEQYF; DNA: TGTGCCAGCAGCCAAGATCGCAGAGTGGGGCGGGACGAGCAGTACTTC
D: -; V: TRBV3-1/TRBV3-2; size: few; J: TRBJ1-4; CDR3: CASSQAAGTSNEKLFF; DNA: TGTGCCAGCAGCCAAGCCGCAGGAACGTCTAATGAAAAACTGTTTTTT
D: -; V: TRBV5-1; size: few; J: TRBJ1-5; CDR3: CASSLQVNQPQHF; DNA: TGCGCCAGCAGCTTACAGGTTAATCAGCCCCAGCATTTT